What follows describes a single T cell receptor (beta chain). Antigen: not known. In germline, CDR1 is SEHNR, CDR2 FQNEAQ (reference sequence). The CDR3 is made up of 15 amino acids. J was trimmed by 0 bases and V by 5 bases; bases with no gene match: 4. This specimen belongs to a study of cytomegalovirus exposure and HLA in healthy donors. Across the whole study: The study's early data release held approximately 91 million unique TCRs from HLA-typed donors. Study-level results: In an earlier analysis, productive rearrangement rates for most beta V segments clustered near 87% or 30%. Follow-up analysis found HLA locus-dependent TCR association rates, highest for DRB1 and lowest for HLA-C. As immune exposure information, only CMV serostatus was available.

The primer mix had 60 Vbeta and 13 Jbeta primers. Profiling relied on immunoSEQ multiplex PCR, and the TCRdb table lists in-frame clones only, not all of them. Of about 150,000 clones listed, about 61% are singletons. The chain employs TRBV7-9 and TRBJ1-3; 7 bases are shared with TRBD1. This TCR was sampled from a male donor in good health and CMV-seronegative. The specimen was PBMCs. DNA for the CDR3: TGTGCCAGCAGCGCCAGGGGGATCTCTGGAAACACCATATATTTT. Protein sequence: CASSARGISGNTIYF.